These 31 T cell receptor beta chains were all obtained from the same sample, sequenced in a study of shared T cell receptors in the human thymus (dated by TCRdb to the early 2020s). Library construction relied on the immunoSEQ multiplex PCR assay. TCRdb took this table from immuneACCESS and kept in-frame rearrangements with V and J called. Such tables lack part of the clones; where checked against another copy, unresolved V genes explain under half of the gap, and the rest is unexplained. The sample data list about 660,000 clones, and around 87% of these were observed just once. The top ten clones comprise over 0.008% of the sample. These same records also appear under a second study, on human thymus T cells.

Sequenced input: thymocytes. These receptors all come from a boy younger than two with a congenital heart defect. Donor details come from another sample of the same person, matched by shared clones.

Here the CDR3 reads CASSQRLGPYEQYF. The CDR3 DNA reads TGCGCCAGCAGCCAACGACTAGGGCCCTACGAGCAGTACTTC. The rearrangement uses TRBV5-1 and TRBJ2-5; D is perhaps TRBD2 (6 bases). The better agreement between TRBJ2-7 and the DNA end casts doubt on the J call. CDR1 is SGHRS and CDR2 is YFSETQ in the germline V gene. The CDR3 covers 14 residues.

J is TRBJ1-2 and V is TRBV5-4, with D uncertain. Trimming cost V 2 bases and J 6 bases, with 14 bases left between them. This CDR3 region has 14 residues. The germline V gene has CDR1 SGHNT and CDR2 YYREEE (reference sequence). CDR3 nucleotide sequence: TGTGCCAGCAGCTTTTTCGAGTGGAGGCATGGCTACACCTTC. It codes for CASSFFEWRHGYTF.

The chain has TRBV14 and TRBJ2-7, with 11 bases aligning to TRBD1. The germline V gene has CDR1 SGHDN and CDR2 FVKESK. The CDR3 length is 17 residues. Trimming at V came to 3 bases and at J to 1 base, leaving 8 bases not matched to a gene. The CDR3 loop is CASSHPSGTGGSYEQYF. DNA of the CDR3: TGTGCCAGCAGCCATCCCTCCGGGACAGGGGGTTCCTACGAGCAGTACTTC.

The chain carries TRBV2 and TRBJ2-3, with a tentative D call TRBD2 (6 bases). The CDR3 spans 15 residues. The V and J ends lost 6 bases and 4 bases respectively, with 17 bases between them. Germline loops: CDR1 SNHLY, CDR2 FYNNEI. The CDR3 region is CASSGMGGAADTQYF. The CDR3 DNA is TGTGCCAGCAGCGGGATGGGGGGAGCGGCAGATACGCAGTATTTT.

This chain connects TRBV4-3 to TRBJ1-1; D gene unclear. Germline assignment: CDR1 LGHNA and CDR2 YSLEER. The CDR3 contains 16 residues. Trimming left V 4 bases short and J 2 bases short, with 17 bases between. The DNA for the CDR3 is TGCGCCAGCAGCCTAGACGGTGGAGCAGCCAACACTGAAGCTTTCTTT. Translation: CASSLDGGAANTEAFF.

The V and J genes are TRBV7-2 and TRBJ1-1; 8 positions match TRBD1. CDR1 SGHTA and CDR2 FQGNSA come from the germline V gene. There are 16 residues in the CDR3. The ends lost 5 bases at V and 0 bases at J; junction bases unmatched: 8. The CDR3 DNA follows: TGTGCCAGCAGCCTGCGGGACAGGTTCCTGAACACTGAAGCTTTCTTT. The encoded protein is CASSLRDRFLNTEAFF.

The chain combines TRBV15 with TRBJ1-2; 8 nucleotides align to TRBD1. The CDR3 totals 16 residues. Germline CDR1 reads LNHNV; CDR2 reads YYDKDF (reference sequence). Trimming at V came to 5 bases and at J to 2 bases, leaving 10 bases not matched to a gene. The CDR3 sequence: CATSPQTGADNYGYTF. In DNA form, the CDR3 reads TGTGCCACCAGCCCCCAGACAGGGGCTGACAACTATGGCTACACCTTC.

This clone was detected once. The V call is TRBV19, the J call TRBJ1-5; 9 nucleotides match TRBD1. Germline values: CDR1 LNHDA, CDR2 SQIVND (reference sequence). The CDR3 is 16 residues long. V lost 1 base and J lost 5; bases outside the gene matches: 6. The DNA of the CDR3 is TGTGCCAGTAGTATAGGGACAGGGGAGAGCGATCAGCCCCAGCATTTT. Protein sequence: CASSIGTGESDQPQHF.

This clone was observed a single time. The chain has TRBV6-6 and TRBJ1-1, with TRBD1 matching 7 bases. V was pared by 5 bases and J by 4 bases, with 7 bases of the junction left unmatched. Germline values: CDR1 MNHNY, CDR2 SVGAGI (reference sequence). CDR3 length: 14 amino acids. CDR3 sequence reads: CASSHRDRSTEAFF. The CDR3 DNA reads as TGTGCCAGCAGTCATCGGGACAGAAGCACTGAAGCTTTCTTT.

The chain's CDR3 is CASSRQSTGGNSGNTIYF. The CDR3 bases are TGCGCCAGCAGCCGCCAGTCGACAGGGGGAAACTCTGGAAACACCATATATTTT. V gene TRBV4-1 combines with J gene TRBJ1-3; 9 nucleotides line up with TRBD1. Germline V gene data show CDR1 as MGHRA and CDR2 as YSYEKL. The CDR3 has 18 residues. The J segment lost 0 bases and the V segment lost 4 bases, leaving 10 bases of the junction unmatched.

The V call is TRBV7-9, the J call TRBJ2-7; 9 positions agree with TRBD1. The J segment lost 3 bases and the V segment lost 5 bases, leaving 5 bases of the junction unmatched. CDR3 length equals 14 residues. Germline V lookup: CDR1 SEHNR, CDR2 FQNEAQ (reference sequence). The CDR3 loop is CASSPRQGGYEQYF. For the CDR3, the DNA is TGTGCCAGCAGCCCGCGACAGGGGGGCTACGAGCAGTACTTC.

This clone has only a few counts. The chain carries TRBV5-3 and TRBJ1-5; D not resolved. TRBV5-3 qualifies as an ORF whose function is uncertain. This CDR3 contains 13 residues. V was clipped by 6 bases and J by 0 bases, with 7 bases between them. This CDR3 reads CARKQHSNQPQHF. The CDR3, as DNA: TGTGCCAGAAAACAGCATAGCAATCAGCCCCAGCATTTT.

This clone was recorded a few times. Other DNA variants within this sample encode the same CDR3. The chain employs TRBV2 and TRBJ1-3; 9 bases line up with TRBD1. The CDR3 sequence is 14 residues long. From germline, CDR1 is SNHLY and CDR2 FYNNEI. After removal of 6 bases from V and 2 bases from J, the junction contained 2 bases not matched to a gene. The CDR3 DNA follows: TGTGCCAGCAGCTGGACAGGGGCTGGAAACACCATATATTTT. Its translation is CASSWTGAGNTIYF.

The sample holds a few counts of this clone. V gene TRBV4-3 combines with J gene TRBJ2-7; 11 bases match TRBD2. In germline, CDR1 is LGHNA, CDR2 YSLEER. V lost 1 base and J lost 4; bases outside the gene matches: 18. This CDR3 has 20 amino acids. CDR3 residues: CASSQVLPGRASGGYYEQYF. The CDR3 DNA reads TGCGCCAGCAGCCAAGTTTTGCCGGGCCGGGCTAGCGGGGGGTATTACGAGCAGTACTTC.

J is TRBJ2-7 and V is TRBV28; D remains unclear. The CDR3 is made up of 14 amino acids. Germline-derived CDR1 and CDR2 are MDHEN and SYDVKM. V lost 5 bases and J 2 bases, leaving 13 bases between the germline ends. The CDR3: CASSPPRRTYEQYF. CDR3 DNA sequence: TGTGCCAGCAGTCCCCCACGGAGAACCTACGAGCAGTACTTC.

The rearrangement links TRBV9 to TRBJ2-2; a possible D gene is TRBD2 (5 bases). Looked up from germline, CDR1 is SGDLS and CDR2 is YYNGEE. Trimming cost V 2 bases and J 5 bases, with 13 bases left between them. CDR3 length: 15 residues. Here the CDR3 DNA reads TGTGCCAGCAGCGTCCGGGATAAAGGGACCGGGGAGCTGTTTTTT. This sequence encodes CASSVRDKGTGELFF.

This chain connects TRBV14 to TRBJ1-2; no definite D call. CDR1 is SGHDN, CDR2 FVKESK, per germline. V was shortened by 0 bases and J by 6 bases, with 8 bases between the two germline ends. The CDR3 length is 13 residues. The DNA of the CDR3 is TGTGCCAGCAGCCAAGACCTGGAGGATGGCTACACCTTC. Translation: CASSQDLEDGYTF.

The chain employs TRBV5-1 and TRBJ2-5; 7 bases are a match to TRBD2. This CDR3 region has 14 residues. Germline V lookup: CDR1 SGHRS, CDR2 YFSETQ. V trimming: 0 bases; J trimming: 3 bases; junction bases outside the gene matches: 2. CDR3 loop: CASSLAAGEETQYF. The CDR3 DNA sequence: TGCGCCAGCAGCTTGGCCGCGGGGGAAGAGACCCAGTACTTC. Looking up the rest from reference TRBV5-1 and TRBJ2-5 gives the full variable domain: KAGVTQTPRYLIKTRGQQVTLSCSPISGHRSVSWYQQTPGQGLQFLFEYFSETQRNKGNFPGRFSGRQFSNSRSEMNVSTLELGDSALYLCASSLAAGEETQYFGPGTRLLVL.

This chain joins TRBV5-6 and TRBJ2-5; TRBD1 aligns across 10 bases. This CDR3 spans 15 amino acids. CDR1 is SGHDT and CDR2 is YYEEEE in the germline V gene. V shed 6 bases, J shed 5 bases, and the junction held 10 bases outside the gene matches. The CDR3 DNA sequence: TGTGCCAGCACCTTCGACAGGGGGCAGTTGGAGACCCAGTACTTC. Encoded protein: CASTFDRGQLETQYF.

V is TRBV6-1 and J is TRBJ1-5; 7 bases are shared with TRBD1. Germline V gives CDR1 MNHNS, CDR2 SASEGT. The CDR3 runs to 15 residues. The ends lost 8 bases at V and 7 bases at J; junction bases unmatched: 14. The CDR3 spells CASAPCDRAGQPQHF. The DNA of the CDR3 is TGTGCCAGCGCCCCATGCGACAGGGCCGGGCAGCCCCAGCATTTT.

The genes are TRBV6-6 and TRBJ2-3; D gene unclear. The CDR3 runs to 15 residues. V was pared by 0 bases and J by 2 bases, with 9 bases between. The germline V gene encodes CDR1 MNHNY and CDR2 SVGAGI (reference sequence). The DNA of the CDR3 is TGTGCCAGCAGTTACTCCCCCGTCCCCACAGATACGCAGTATTTT. Its protein product is CASSYSPVPTDTQYF.

The V call is TRBV7-9, the J call TRBJ1-5, with TRBD1 as a possible D gene (5 bases). The germline gives CDR1 SEHNR, CDR2 FQNEAQ (reference sequence). The CDR3 loop spans 18 amino acids. The V end lost 0 bases, the J end lost 0 bases, and 15 bases lay between the germline ends. In DNA form, the CDR3 reads TGTGCCAGCAGCTTAGCGACGGCGGGGGTGGATAGCAATCAGCCCCAGCATTTT. Protein product: CASSLATAGVDSNQPQHF.

For the CDR3, the DNA is TGTGCCAGCCGGGGGACAGGGTATAGGGCCGGGGAGCTGTTTTTT. The encoded protein is CASRGTGYRAGELFF. The chain uses TRBV7-3 and TRBJ2-2; TRBD1 matches 9 bases. CDR3 size: 15 residues. Germline V gene lookup returns CDR1 SGHTA and CDR2 FQGTGA. The V and J ends lost 8 bases and 6 bases, in that order; junction bases with no gene match: 10.

The chain's CDR3 is CASSLAGKRECNEQFF. In DNA, the CDR3 is TGTGCCAGCAGCTTGGCCGGAAAGCGGGAGTGCAATGAGCAGTTCTTC. The genes are TRBV5-6 and TRBJ2-1; TRBD2 aligns across 8 bases. Germline V gene sequence: CDR1 SGHDT, CDR2 YYEEEE. V lost 0 bases, J lost 6 bases, and 8 bases stayed unmatched. The CDR3 covers 16 residues.

This clone appeared once. J is TRBJ2-7 and V is TRBV7-3, with 8 nucleotides matching TRBD1. The germline gives CDR1 SGHTA, CDR2 FQGTGA. The CDR3 is 16 amino acids. Trimming cost V 5 bases and J 1 base; bases outside gene matches: 10. The CDR3 spells CASSLRDRGVSYEQYF. The CDR3 DNA reads TGTGCCAGCAGCCTACGAGACAGGGGAGTATCCTACGAGCAGTACTTC.

This chain connects TRBV7-2 to TRBJ2-2; TRBD2 agrees at 10 bases. Germline values: CDR1 SGHTA, CDR2 FQGNSA. CDR3 length: 18 amino acids. Germline trimming cut 4 bases from V and 1 base from J; bases unmatched to any gene: 9. Written as DNA, the CDR3 is TGTGCCAGCAGCTCGTCCCCTAGCGGGGGCCAGAACACCGGGGAGCTGTTTTTT. Its translation is CASSSSPSGGQNTGELFF.

V usage is TRBV4-1 and J usage is TRBJ2-1; 7 positions match TRBD2. J lost 5 bases, V lost 0 bases, and 19 bases had no gene match. Germline V lookup: CDR1 MGHRA, CDR2 YSYEKL. CDR3 length: 20 amino acids. The DNA of the CDR3 is TGCGCCAGCAGCCAAGAGCGACATAGCGGGTCGATAGGGCCTAACAATGAGCAGTTCTTC. The encoded protein is CASSQERHSGSIGPNNEQFF.

The J gene is TRBJ1-2, the V gene TRBV9; D not certain. The CDR3 consists of 19 residues. Germline CDR1 reads SGDLS; CDR2 reads YYNGEE. Between the trimmed V and J ends, which lost 0 bases and 8 bases, there was a span of 29 bases. In DNA, the CDR3 is TGTGCCAGCAGCGTAGAGCCCCCCCGAATCTTTAGCCCCGGGAGGGGCTACACCTTC. It codes for CASSVEPPRIFSPGRGYTF.

V gene TRBV5-1 combines with J gene TRBJ2-2; 9 nucleotides line up with TRBD1. This CDR3 comprises 15 residues. The V segment lost 4 bases and the J segment 6 bases; nucleotides outside the gene matches: 7. CDR1 is SGHRS and CDR2 is YFSETQ in the germline V gene. The CDR3: CASSKDRGLAGELFF. The CDR3 region has the DNA TGCGCCAGCAGCAAGGACAGGGGTTTGGCCGGGGAGCTGTTTTTT.

This sequence joins TRBV28 and TRBJ2-7; maybe TRBD1 (6 bases). V shed 3 bases and J shed 2 bases, with 11 bases lying between them. The CDR3 contains 14 residues. CDR1 and CDR2 (germline): MDHEN, SYDVKM. CDR3 residues: CASSLYRAAYEQYF. The CDR3 coding sequence is TGTGCCAGCAGTTTGTACAGGGCAGCCTACGAGCAGTACTTC.

V gene TRBV6-5 combines with J gene TRBJ2-7; a weak D match, TRBD1 (5 bases). V was shortened by 2 bases and J by 7 bases, with 15 bases between the two germline ends. Germline V gene lookup returns CDR1 MNHEY and CDR2 SVGAGI. The CDR3 has 14 amino acids. CDR3 sequence reads: CASSYGAGSFEQYF. For the CDR3, the DNA is TGTGCCAGCAGTTACGGGGCAGGTAGCTTTGAGCAGTACTTC.